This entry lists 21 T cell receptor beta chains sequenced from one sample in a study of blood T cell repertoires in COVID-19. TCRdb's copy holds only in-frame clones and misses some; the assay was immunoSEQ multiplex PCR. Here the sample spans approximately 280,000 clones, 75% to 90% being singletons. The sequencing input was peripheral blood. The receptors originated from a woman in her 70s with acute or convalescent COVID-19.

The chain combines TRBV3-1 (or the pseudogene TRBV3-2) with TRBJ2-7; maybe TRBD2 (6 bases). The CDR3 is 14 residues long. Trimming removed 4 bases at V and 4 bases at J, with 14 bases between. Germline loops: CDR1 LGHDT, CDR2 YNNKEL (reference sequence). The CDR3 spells CASSRPGGGYEQYF. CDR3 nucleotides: TGTGCCAGCAGCCGACCCGGGGGTGGATACGAGCAGTACTTC.

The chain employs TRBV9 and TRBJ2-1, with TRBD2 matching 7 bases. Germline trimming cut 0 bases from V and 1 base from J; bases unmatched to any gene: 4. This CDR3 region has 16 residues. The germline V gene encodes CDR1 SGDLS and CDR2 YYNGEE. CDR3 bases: TGTGCCAGCAGCGTAGGAGAGGGAGGGTCCTACAATGAGCAGTTCTTC. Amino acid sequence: CASSVGEGGSYNEQFF.

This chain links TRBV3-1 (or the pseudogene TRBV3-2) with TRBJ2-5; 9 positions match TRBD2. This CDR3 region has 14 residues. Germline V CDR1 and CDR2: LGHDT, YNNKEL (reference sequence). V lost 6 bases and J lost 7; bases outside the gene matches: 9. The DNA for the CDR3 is TGTGCCAGCAGAGGAAGCGGGGGGCCGGTGACCCAGTACTTC. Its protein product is CASRGSGGPVTQYF.

The CDR3 nucleotides read TGTGCCAGCAGCTTACTAGCCTGGGCGTCGAACACCGGGGAGCTGTTTTTT. Amino acids: CASSLLAWASNTGELFF. V gene TRBV7-9 combines with J gene TRBJ2-2, with D maybe TRBD2 (5 bases). Germline values: CDR1 SEHNR, CDR2 FQNEAQ (reference sequence). The CDR3 is made up of 17 amino acids. V lost 2 bases and J lost 0, with 13 bases in between.

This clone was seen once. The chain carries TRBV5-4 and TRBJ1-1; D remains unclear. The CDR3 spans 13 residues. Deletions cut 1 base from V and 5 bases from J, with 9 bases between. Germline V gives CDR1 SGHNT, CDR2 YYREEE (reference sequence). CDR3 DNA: TGTGCCAGCAGCTTGATAGGGAGGACTGAAGCTTTCTTT. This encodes CASSLIGRTEAFF. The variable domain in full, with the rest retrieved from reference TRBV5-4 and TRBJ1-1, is ETGVTQSPTHLIKTRGQQVTLRCSSQSGHNTVSWYQQALGQGPQFIFQYYREEENGRGNFPPRFSGLQFPNYSSELNVNALELDDSALYLCASSLIGRTEAFFGQGTRLTVV.

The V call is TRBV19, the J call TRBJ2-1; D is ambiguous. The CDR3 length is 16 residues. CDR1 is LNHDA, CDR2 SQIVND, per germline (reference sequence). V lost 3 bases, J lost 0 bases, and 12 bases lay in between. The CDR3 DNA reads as TGTGCCAGTAGTATGAATGGTTTCGGCTCCTACAATGAGCAGTTCTTC. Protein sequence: CASSMNGFGSYNEQFF. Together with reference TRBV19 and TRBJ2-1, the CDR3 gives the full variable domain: DGGITQSPKYLFRKEGQNVTLSCEQNLNHDAMYWYRQDPGQGLRLIYYSQIVNDFQKGDIAEGYSVSREKKESFPLTVTSAQKNPTAFYLCASSMNGFGSYNEQFFGPGTRLTVL.

The CDR3 region has the DNA TGTGCCAGCAGTCGAGCTTACGAGCAGTACTTC. Amino acids: CASSRAYEQYF. This chain uses TRBV7-2 with TRBJ2-7, with no clear D. CDR1 SGHTA and CDR2 FQGNSA come from the germline V gene. This CDR3 has 11 amino acids. V lost 6 bases and J 4 bases, leaving 7 bases between the germline ends.

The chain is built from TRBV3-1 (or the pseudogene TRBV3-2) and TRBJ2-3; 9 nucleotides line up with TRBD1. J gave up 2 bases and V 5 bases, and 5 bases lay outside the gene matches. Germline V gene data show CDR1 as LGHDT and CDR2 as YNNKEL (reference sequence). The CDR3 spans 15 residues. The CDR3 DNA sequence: TGTGCCAGCAGCGGACAGGGGTGGACCACAGATACGCAGTATTTT. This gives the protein CASSGQGWTTDTQYF.

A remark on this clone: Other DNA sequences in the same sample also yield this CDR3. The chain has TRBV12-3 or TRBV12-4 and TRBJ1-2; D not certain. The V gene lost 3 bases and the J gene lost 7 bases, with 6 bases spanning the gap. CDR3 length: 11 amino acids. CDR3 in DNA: TGTGCCAGCAGTTTGGGAGGTGGCTACACCTTC. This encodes CASSLGGGYTF.

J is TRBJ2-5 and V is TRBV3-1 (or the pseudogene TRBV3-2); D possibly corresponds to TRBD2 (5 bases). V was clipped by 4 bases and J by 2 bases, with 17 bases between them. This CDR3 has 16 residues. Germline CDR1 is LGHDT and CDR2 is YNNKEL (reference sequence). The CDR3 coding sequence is TGTGCCAGCAGCCTGCGGACCCCGGGGAGTCAAGAGACCCAGTACTTC. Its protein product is CASSLRTPGSQETQYF.

Written as DNA, the CDR3 is TGTGCCAGCAGCCCTCTCCCCCCGAGGAACACTGAAGCTTTCTTT. It is translated as CASSPLPPRNTEAFF. The rearrangement links TRBV27 to TRBJ1-1; D not certain. The length of the CDR3 is 15 residues. The germline CDR1 and CDR2 sequences are MNHEY and SMNVEV (reference sequence). V lost 6 bases and J lost 1, with 15 bases in between.

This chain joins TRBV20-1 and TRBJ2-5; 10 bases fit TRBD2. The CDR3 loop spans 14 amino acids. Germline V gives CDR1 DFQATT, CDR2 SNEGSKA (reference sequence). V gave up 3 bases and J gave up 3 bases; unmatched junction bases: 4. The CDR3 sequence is CSASTSGAKETQYF. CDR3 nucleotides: TGCAGTGCTAGTACTAGCGGGGCTAAAGAGACCCAGTACTTC.

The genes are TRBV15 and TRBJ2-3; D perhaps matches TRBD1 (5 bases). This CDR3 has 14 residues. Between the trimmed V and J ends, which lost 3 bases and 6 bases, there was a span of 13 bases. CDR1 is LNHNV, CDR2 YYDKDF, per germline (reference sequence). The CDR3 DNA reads TGTGCCACCAGCAGTCCAGGGTTGGGGGATACGCAGTATTTT. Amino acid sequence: CATSSPGLGDTQYF.

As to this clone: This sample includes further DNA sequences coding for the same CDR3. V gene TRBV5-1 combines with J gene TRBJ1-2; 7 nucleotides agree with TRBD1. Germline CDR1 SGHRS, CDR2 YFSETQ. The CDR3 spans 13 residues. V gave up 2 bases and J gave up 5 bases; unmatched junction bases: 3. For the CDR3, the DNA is TGCGCCAGCAGCTTAGGGGGCTCATATGGCTACACCTTC. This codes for CASSLGGSYGYTF.

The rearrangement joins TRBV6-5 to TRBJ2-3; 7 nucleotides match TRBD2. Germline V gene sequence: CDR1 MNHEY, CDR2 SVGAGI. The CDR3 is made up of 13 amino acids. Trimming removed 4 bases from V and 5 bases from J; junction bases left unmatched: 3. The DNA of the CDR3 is TGTGCCAGCAGTTTTGGGGAGGGAGATACGCAGTATTTT. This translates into CASSFGEGDTQYF.

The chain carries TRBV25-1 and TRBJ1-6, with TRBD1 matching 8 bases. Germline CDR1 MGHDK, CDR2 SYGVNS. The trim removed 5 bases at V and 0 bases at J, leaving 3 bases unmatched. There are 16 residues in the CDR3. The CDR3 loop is CASSLTGGSYNSPLHF. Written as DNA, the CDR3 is TGTGCCAGCAGTTTAACAGGGGGCTCCTATAATTCACCCCTCCACTTT. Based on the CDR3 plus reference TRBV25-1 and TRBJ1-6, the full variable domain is EADIYQTPRYLVIGTGKKITLECSQTMGHDKMYWYQQDPGMELHLIHYSYGVNSTEKGDLSSESTVSRIRTEHFPLTLESARPSHTSQYLCASSLTGGSYNSPLHFGNGTRLTVT.

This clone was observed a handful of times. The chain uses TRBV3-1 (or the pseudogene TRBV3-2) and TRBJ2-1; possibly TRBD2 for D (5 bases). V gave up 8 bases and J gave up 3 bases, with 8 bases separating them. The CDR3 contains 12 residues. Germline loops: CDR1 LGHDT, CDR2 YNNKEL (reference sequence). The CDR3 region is CASAGLYNEQFF. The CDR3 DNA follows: TGTGCCAGCGCGGGTCTCTACAATGAGCAGTTCTTC.

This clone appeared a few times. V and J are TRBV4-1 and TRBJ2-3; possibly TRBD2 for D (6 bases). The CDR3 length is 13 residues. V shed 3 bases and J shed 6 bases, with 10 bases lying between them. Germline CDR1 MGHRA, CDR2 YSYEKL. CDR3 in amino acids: CASSQRRGDTQYF. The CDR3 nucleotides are TGCGCCAGCAGCCAGAGGCGGGGCGATACGCAGTATTTT.

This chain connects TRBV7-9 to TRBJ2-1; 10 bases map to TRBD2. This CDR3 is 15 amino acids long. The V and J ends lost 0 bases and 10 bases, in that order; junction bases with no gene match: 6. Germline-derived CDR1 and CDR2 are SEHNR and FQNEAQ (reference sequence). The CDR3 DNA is TGTGCCAGCAGCTTAGCCGGGACTAGCGTTGTCGAGCAGTTCTTC. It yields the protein CASSLAGTSVVEQFF.

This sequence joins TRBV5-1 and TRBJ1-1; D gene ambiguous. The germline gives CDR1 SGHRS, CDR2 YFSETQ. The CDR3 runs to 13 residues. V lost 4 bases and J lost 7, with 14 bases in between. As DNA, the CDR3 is TGCGCCAGCAGCAGCAACCGGGCGGGTGAAGCTTTCTTT. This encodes CASSSNRAGEAFF.

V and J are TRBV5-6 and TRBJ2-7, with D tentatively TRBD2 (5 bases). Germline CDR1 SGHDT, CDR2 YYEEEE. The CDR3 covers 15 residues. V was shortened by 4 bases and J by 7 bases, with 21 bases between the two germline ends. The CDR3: CASSLSVGVGSEQYF. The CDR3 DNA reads TGTGCCAGCAGCCTGAGCGTCGGGGTTGGTTCTGAGCAGTACTTC.